A selection of T cell receptor beta chains follows, all from one sample in a study of blood T cell repertoires in COVID-19. Sequencing used immunoSEQ multiplex PCR; TCRdb keeps in-frame clones, though not all of them. The sample lists 250,000 to 350,000 clones; roughly 89% were seen once. Sample: peripheral blood. The receptors stem from a woman between 25 and 40 years old with active or convalescent COVID-19. CDR3s include the opening cysteine and the closing phenylalanine or tryptophan. Fields, in order: CDR3 DNA, CDR3 protein, V gene, clone size, D gene, J gene. The D gene is left open where the match is weak. For some rows the clone size is stated as once, few or many, or as a class when expanded; others skip it.

CDR3nt: TGTGCTAGTGGCATCTCGGGGAACACTGAAGCTTTCTTT
CDR3aa: CASGISGNTEAFF
v_gene: TRBV12-5
abundance: NA
d_gene: NA
j_gene: TRBJ1-1

CDR3nt: TGTGCCAGCAGCTCGAGACTAGCGGGGTTGGATACGCAGTATTTT
CDR3aa: CASSSRLAGLDTQYF
v_gene: TRBV3-1/TRBV3-2
abundance: NA
d_gene: TRBD2
j_gene: TRBJ2-3

CDR3nt: TGTGCCAGCTCACAAGAGAATCAGGCAGATACGCAGTATTTT
CDR3aa: CASSQENQADTQYF
v_gene: TRBV18
abundance: once
d_gene: NA
j_gene: TRBJ2-3

CDR3nt: TGTGCCAGCAGTAGGACTAGCGGGGGGGTCAAACTGTACAATGAGCAGTTCTTC
CDR3aa: CASSRTSGGVKLYNEQFF
v_gene: TRBV27
abundance: NA
d_gene: TRBD2
j_gene: TRBJ2-1

CDR3nt: TGCGCCAGCAGCCAAGGGATCGGGGAGGTCGGGGAGCTGTTTTTT
CDR3aa: CASSQGIGEVGELFF
v_gene: TRBV4-3
abundance: NA
d_gene: NA
j_gene: TRBJ2-2

CDR3nt: TGTGCCAGCAGTGTCGAGACAGGGGTCCTCAACTATGGCTACACCTTC
CDR3aa: CASSVETGVLNYGYTF
v_gene: TRBV2
abundance: NA
d_gene: TRBD1
j_gene: TRBJ1-2

CDR3nt: TGTGCCAGCAAATCACAGGGGGGAAGGGGAGAGACCCAGTACTTC
CDR3aa: CASKSQGGRGETQYF
v_gene: TRBV7-4
abundance: NA
d_gene: TRBD1
j_gene: TRBJ2-5

CDR3nt: TGTGCCTGGAGCCAGGGGGCTGAAGCTTTCTTT
CDR3aa: CAWSQGAEAFF
v_gene: TRBV30
abundance: once
d_gene: TRBD1
j_gene: TRBJ1-1

CDR3nt: TGTGCCAGCATCGGCAGGGCCTACGAGCAGTACTTC
CDR3aa: CASIGRAYEQYF
v_gene: TRBV6-6
abundance: NA
d_gene: NA
j_gene: TRBJ2-7

CDR3nt: TGCGCCAGCAGCCTCACGACCCTAGCGGGGGGCCTATACACCGGGGAGCTGTTTTTT
CDR3aa: CASSLTTLAGGLYTGELFF
v_gene: TRBV5-1
abundance: NA
d_gene: TRBD2
j_gene: TRBJ2-2

CDR3nt: TGTGCCACCACCTCGGAGCGGGGAGAGACCCAGTACTTC
CDR3aa: CATTSERGETQYF
v_gene: TRBV2
abundance: NA
d_gene: TRBD2
j_gene: TRBJ2-5

CDR3nt: TGTGCCAGTAGTGCCGACACCTACGAGCAGTACTTC
CDR3aa: CASSADTYEQYF
v_gene: TRBV19
abundance: few
d_gene: NA
j_gene: TRBJ2-7

CDR3nt: TGTGCCAGCAGTTACTACGCCGGAGACACTGAAGCTTTCTTT
CDR3aa: CASSYYAGDTEAFF
v_gene: TRBV6-5
abundance: NA
d_gene: NA
j_gene: TRBJ1-1

CDR3nt: TGTGCCAGCAGCTTATCCGGTCTCGGGGGGGTAACCTACGAGCAGTACTTC
CDR3aa: CASSLSGLGGVTYEQYF
v_gene: TRBV7-3
abundance: few
d_gene: TRBD2
j_gene: TRBJ2-7

CDR3nt: TGTGCCAGCAGGCGGGGACAGACCGGTAATCAGCCCCAGCATTTT
CDR3aa: CASRRGQTGNQPQHF
v_gene: TRBV5-6
abundance: NA
d_gene: TRBD1
j_gene: TRBJ1-5

CDR3nt: TGTGCCAGCAGCGTAGCTCATTCCGGGAACACTGAAGCTTTCTTT
CDR3aa: CASSVAHSGNTEAFF
v_gene: TRBV9
abundance: once
d_gene: NA
j_gene: TRBJ1-1

CDR3nt: TGTGCCAGCAGCCAAACACAGGGGGCTGAAGCTTTCTTT
CDR3aa: CASSQTQGAEAFF
v_gene: TRBV14
abundance: NA
d_gene: TRBD1
j_gene: TRBJ1-1

CDR3nt: TGCGCCAGCAGCCAAGACGAGGGGGCAAAGAAGGGCTACACCTTC
CDR3aa: CASSQDEGAKKGYTF
v_gene: TRBV4-1
abundance: NA
d_gene: TRBD1
j_gene: TRBJ1-2

CDR3nt: TGTGCCAGCAGCCAAGGAAGGGACAGTAATGAAAAACTGTTTTTT
CDR3aa: CASSQGRDSNEKLFF
v_gene: TRBV4-2
abundance: NA
d_gene: TRBD1
j_gene: TRBJ1-4

CDR3nt: TGTGCCAGCAGCCCCCAGACAGGGGCGGAGACCCAGTACTTC
CDR3aa: CASSPQTGAETQYF
v_gene: TRBV7-2
abundance: NA
d_gene: TRBD1
j_gene: TRBJ2-5

CDR3nt: TGCGCCAGCAGCCGCTATGGCTACACCTTC
CDR3aa: CASSRYGYTF
v_gene: TRBV23-1
abundance: NA
d_gene: NA
j_gene: TRBJ1-2

CDR3nt: TGTGCCAGCAGTTGGGACCGGGACAGCCACTACACCTTC
CDR3aa: CASSWDRDSHYTF
v_gene: TRBV27
abundance: NA
d_gene: TRBD1
j_gene: TRBJ1-2

CDR3nt: TGTGCCAGCAGTTCCCTTAGGGGGTCCTCGCCGGTTAACTATGGCTACACCTTC
CDR3aa: CASSSLRGSSPVNYGYTF
v_gene: TRBV27
abundance: NA
d_gene: NA
j_gene: TRBJ1-2

CDR3nt: TGTGCCTGCTGTTTTAGCGGGGGGGCCGGGGCCAACGGCCTGACTTTC
CDR3aa: CACCFSGGAGANGLTF
v_gene: TRBV6-2/TRBV6-3
abundance: once
d_gene: TRBD2
j_gene: TRBJ2-6

CDR3nt: TGTGCCAGTTCGGCGGGTCCGGGCACCATATATTTT
CDR3aa: CASSAGPGTIYF
v_gene: TRBV12-3/TRBV12-4
abundance: NA
d_gene: NA
j_gene: TRBJ1-3

CDR3nt: TGTGCCAGTAGTATCAGGGGTGGGGCTTTCTTT
CDR3aa: CASSIRGGAFF
v_gene: TRBV19
abundance: NA
d_gene: NA
j_gene: TRBJ1-1

CDR3nt: TGTGCCAGCAGCGTACCACAGGGTCGGTTGAGCAAAAACATTCAGTACTTC
CDR3aa: CASSVPQGRLSKNIQYF
v_gene: TRBV7-2
abundance: NA
d_gene: NA
j_gene: TRBJ2-4

CDR3nt: TGCGCCAGCAGGGAGGGAACCAACTATGGCTACACCTTC
CDR3aa: CASREGTNYGYTF
v_gene: TRBV5-1
abundance: few
d_gene: NA
j_gene: TRBJ1-2

CDR3nt: TGTGCCAGCAGCCACTCTAGGTTAGGGGAAGATACGCAGTATTTT
CDR3aa: CASSHSRLGEDTQYF
v_gene: TRBV4-2
abundance: NA
d_gene: NA
j_gene: TRBJ2-3

CDR3nt: TGTGCCAGCAGTGCAGGGGTTCAGCCCCAGCATTTT
CDR3aa: CASSAGVQPQHF
v_gene: TRBV28
abundance: NA
d_gene: NA
j_gene: TRBJ1-5

CDR3nt: TGCGCCAGCAGCCTAGGACTAGTGGGGGAGACCCAGTACTTC
CDR3aa: CASSLGLVGETQYF
v_gene: TRBV5-1
abundance: NA
d_gene: TRBD2
j_gene: TRBJ2-5

CDR3nt: TGCAGCGTACGACAGGGCTCGAACACTGAAGCTTTCTTT
CDR3aa: CSVRQGSNTEAFF
v_gene: TRBV29-1
abundance: NA
d_gene: TRBD1
j_gene: TRBJ1-1

CDR3nt: TGTGCCTGGAGTGTTAACTCTGGAAACACCATATATTTT
CDR3aa: CAWSVNSGNTIYF
v_gene: TRBV30
abundance: few
d_gene: NA
j_gene: TRBJ1-3

CDR3nt: TGTGCCAGCAGCTCGCCCCGGGGGAAAAATGAAAAACTGTTTTTT
CDR3aa: CASSSPRGKNEKLFF
v_gene: TRBV11-2
abundance: NA
d_gene: NA
j_gene: TRBJ1-4

CDR3nt: TGTGCCAGTAGTCCCCGGGGCTATGGCTACACCTTC
CDR3aa: CASSPRGYGYTF
v_gene: TRBV19
abundance: NA
d_gene: NA
j_gene: TRBJ1-2

CDR3nt: TGCGCCAGCAGCTGGCCCGGGACTAGCGGGGGGAGCTCCTACAATGAGCAGTTCTTC
CDR3aa: CASSWPGTSGGSSYNEQFF
v_gene: TRBV5-1
abundance: NA
d_gene: TRBD2
j_gene: TRBJ2-1

CDR3nt: TGTGCCAGCAGGATGCAGGGGCAGACCCAGTACTTC
CDR3aa: CASRMQGQTQYF
v_gene: TRBV3-1/TRBV3-2
abundance: NA
d_gene: NA
j_gene: TRBJ2-5

CDR3nt: TGTGCCAGCAGTGCCACGGGACAGGCGGGTGGCTACACCTTC
CDR3aa: CASSATGQAGGYTF
v_gene: TRBV6-4
abundance: NA
d_gene: TRBD1
j_gene: TRBJ1-2

CDR3nt: TGCGCCAGCCACAACTCAGGGAACACCGGGGAGCTGTTTTTT
CDR3aa: CASHNSGNTGELFF
v_gene: TRBV5-1
abundance: NA
d_gene: NA
j_gene: TRBJ2-2

CDR3nt: TGCGCCAGCAGTAGGCAGTACCAGACCAGGGATGAAAAACTGTTTTTT
CDR3aa: CASSRQYQTRDEKLFF
v_gene: TRBV4-3
abundance: NA
d_gene: NA
j_gene: TRBJ1-4

CDR3nt: TGTGCCAGCAGTCTTCCGACAGGGATGGGAAGAAATCAGCCCCAGCATTTT
CDR3aa: CASSLPTGMGRNQPQHF
v_gene: TRBV28
abundance: few
d_gene: TRBD1
j_gene: TRBJ1-5

CDR3nt: TGTGCCAGCAGTACGGGGGACAGGGGGAATGAGCAGTTCTTC
CDR3aa: CASSTGDRGNEQFF
v_gene: TRBV6-6
abundance: NA
d_gene: TRBD1
j_gene: TRBJ2-1

CDR3nt: TGTGCCAGCAGTGGACAGGGTACCTCCTACGAGCAGTACTTC
CDR3aa: CASSGQGTSYEQYF
v_gene: TRBV7-2
abundance: NA
d_gene: TRBD1
j_gene: TRBJ2-7

CDR3nt: TGCGCCAGCAGTTGGGGAGCGGGAGTGGTGGATACGCAGTATTTT
CDR3aa: CASSWGAGVVDTQYF
v_gene: TRBV4-3
abundance: once
d_gene: TRBD2
j_gene: TRBJ2-3

CDR3nt: TGTGCCAGCAGCGGTGTTTACTCTGGAAACACCATATATTTT
CDR3aa: CASSGVYSGNTIYF
v_gene: TRBV9
abundance: NA
d_gene: NA
j_gene: TRBJ1-3

CDR3nt: TGTGCCAGCAGCCTTACCGGTGATGAGCAGTTCTTC
CDR3aa: CASSLTGDEQFF
v_gene: TRBV3-1/TRBV3-2
abundance: NA
d_gene: NA
j_gene: TRBJ2-1

CDR3nt: TGTGCCAGCAGCTTATCCCTTCTTACAGGGTTTGGGGCCAACGTCCTGACTTTC
CDR3aa: CASSLSLLTGFGANVLTF
v_gene: TRBV28
abundance: NA
d_gene: NA
j_gene: TRBJ2-6

CDR3nt: TGCAGTGCTAGTCCAGTCAATGAGCAGTTCTTC
CDR3aa: CSASPVNEQFF
v_gene: TRBV20-1
abundance: NA
d_gene: NA
j_gene: TRBJ2-1

CDR3nt: TGCGCCAGCAGCCGGGACAGGGTGACCTATGGCTACACCTTC
CDR3aa: CASSRDRVTYGYTF
v_gene: TRBV4-3
abundance: NA
d_gene: TRBD1
j_gene: TRBJ1-2

CDR3nt: TGTGCCAGCTCCCAGGGGGGTGGGCAGCCCCAGCATTTT
CDR3aa: CASSQGGGQPQHF
v_gene: TRBV18
abundance: NA
d_gene: TRBD1
j_gene: TRBJ1-5

CDR3nt: TGCAGCGTTGGACAGGGGGCAGTCACTGAAGCTTTCTTT
CDR3aa: CSVGQGAVTEAFF
v_gene: TRBV29-1
abundance: few
d_gene: TRBD1
j_gene: TRBJ1-1